This T cell receptor (beta chain) was sequenced for a study of OX40 agonist ivuxolimab in advanced cancers. Repertoires were generated with immunoSEQ multiplex PCR, while TCRdb's copy carries only in-frame clones and drops some. Among 90,000 to 95,000 clones, more than 75% were seen once, and the ten largest hold roughly 4.9%. Material: CD4+ or CD8+ T cells sorted from blood, obtained in a trial of the OX40 agonist ivuxolimab. This TCR came from an adult with an advanced solid tumor such as melanoma, head and neck, liver or kidney cancer.

CDR3 coding DNA: TGTGCCATCAGTGAGTCAAGTGGTCTAGCCGAGCAGTACTTC. It codes for CAISESSGLAEQYF. The V and J genes are TRBV10-3 and TRBJ2-7; D is possibly TRBD2 (5 bases). CDR3 length: 14 residues. V shed 0 bases and J shed 6 bases, with 12 bases lying between them. Per germline, CDR1 ENHRY and CDR2 SYGVKD.